This T cell receptor (beta chain) was identified during a study of healthy donors' naive CD4 and CD8 T cells. TCR libraries were built from 450 to 650 ng of total RNA by linear amplification. Each CDR3 protein gets one entry after TCRdb re-called the reads with MiXCR. The sample has 150,000 to 200,000 distinct CDR3 sequences, under 85% seen once. The CDR3 length is 14 residues. Germline V gene lookup returns CDR1 MDHEN and CDR2 SYDVKM. Trimming shortened V by 6 bases and J by 6 bases, and 18 bases separated the two germline ends. This TCR derives from a pool of human donors in good health; the sample pools cells from several healthy donors. The V gene is TRBV28, the J gene TRBJ2-7, with D possibly TRBD1 on 6 matching bases. Sequenced sample: naive CD4+ and CD8+ T cells sorted from blood, pooled from several donors. CDR3 amino acids: CASRTTGNSGEQYF. In nucleotides, the CDR3 is TGTGCCAGCAGAACTACAGGGAACTCAGGCGAGCAGTACTTC.